A single sample gave rise to the 2 T cell receptor beta chains below, sequenced in a study of neurological immune-mediated disorders. Time point reported: longitudinal time-point 3. MiXCR, run by TCRdb on the 5' RACE reads, gives a single entry per CDR3 protein. The sample has about 81,000 distinct CDR3 sequences, around 4.5% seen once. Material: PBMCs. Receptor source: a woman in her fifties or sixties with multiple sclerosis.

A word on this clonotype: A read error may account for a junction end that differs from germline. The chain has TRBV11-3 and TRBJ2-1; perhaps D is TRBD1 or TRBD2 (6 bases each). This CDR3 spans 16 amino acids. The germline V gene encodes CDR1 SGHNT and CDR2 YENEEA. The CDR3 region is CASSLLPTGGGNERFF. Here the CDR3 DNA reads TGTGCCAGCAGCTTACTCCCAACAGGAGGGGGGAATGAGCGGTTCTTC.

This clonotype was counted only a few times. The J gene is TRBJ1-6, the V gene TRBV5-4; 10 bases match TRBD1. The germline V gene encodes CDR1 SGHNT and CDR2 YYREEE (reference sequence). Unmatched junction bases numbered 4, after V lost 6 bases and J lost 7 bases. This CDR3 is built from 14 residues. The CDR3 sequence: CASTLGQGNSPLHF. CDR3 nucleotides: TGTGCCAGCACCCTGGGACAGGGGAATTCACCCCTCCACTTT.